This entry lists 32 T cell receptor beta chains sequenced from one sample in a study of blood T cell repertoires in COVID-19. The protocol was immunoSEQ multiplex PCR, while the TCRdb copy is restricted to in-frame clones and leaves out a portion. The top ten hold more than 5.5% of the sample, which has approximately 50,000 clones, around 92% seen once. Material: peripheral blood. The source is a man over 45 with active COVID-19.

The rearrangement links TRBV7-8 to TRBJ2-5; TRBD2 matches 7 bases. Germline trimming cut 2 bases from V and 0 bases from J; bases unmatched to any gene: 6. The CDR3 loop spans 16 amino acids. Germline V gene data show CDR1 as SGHVS and CDR2 as FQNEAQ. In DNA, the CDR3 is TGTGCCAGCAGCTTACGTCGGCGGGGGTACCAAGAGACCCAGTACTTC. This sequence encodes CASSLRRRGYQETQYF. Full variable domain (remainder filled in from reference TRBV7-8 and TRBJ2-5): GAGVSQSPRYKVAKRGQDVALRCDPISGHVSLFWYQQALGQGPEFLTYFQNEAQLDKSGLPSDRFFAERPEGSVSTLKIQRTQQEDSAVYLCASSLRRRGYQETQYFGPGTRLLVL.

The genes are TRBV10-1 and TRBJ2-7; TRBD1 is a possible D gene (5 bases). The V gene's germline CDR1 is WNHNN and CDR2 SYGVQD (reference sequence). Trimming took off 5 bases at V and 4 bases at J, with 18 bases between the two ends. The CDR3 has 15 amino acids. The CDR3 nucleotides are TGCGCCAGCAGTCAGGGTCGAAGGGCCAGTTACGAGCAGTACTTC. Translating it yields CASSQGRRASYEQYF.

The chain combines TRBV5-6 with TRBJ2-7; D not resolved. From germline, CDR1 is SGHDT and CDR2 YYEEEE. The CDR3 length is 16 residues. Trimming stripped 0 bases from V and 3 bases from J, with 16 bases between. CDR3 residues: CASSLASWAESYEQYF. In DNA form, the CDR3 reads TGTGCCAGCAGCTTGGCCTCGTGGGCAGAGAGCTACGAGCAGTACTTC.

J is TRBJ2-7 and V is TRBV6-1; TRBD1 agrees at 12 bases. Germline CDR1 is MNHNS and CDR2 is SASEGT. The CDR3 extends over 18 amino acids. After removal of 4 bases from V and 3 bases from J, the junction contained 13 bases not matched to a gene. The CDR3 DNA is TGTGCCAGCAGTGCCGGGACAGGGGGCCTAGCGGGACTCTACGAGCAGTACTTC. This codes for CASSAGTGGLAGLYEQYF.

V usage is TRBV5-1 and J usage is TRBJ2-3, with 9 bases identical to TRBD2. Germline trimming cut 5 bases from V and 0 bases from J; bases unmatched to any gene: 4. The CDR3 contains 15 residues. The V gene's germline CDR1 is SGHRS and CDR2 YFSETQ. CDR3 amino acids: CASRTSGASTDTQYF. The CDR3 DNA follows: TGCGCCAGCAGGACTAGCGGCGCTAGCACAGATACGCAGTATTTT.

The sample holds one count of this clone. V gene TRBV6-2 or TRBV6-3 combines with J gene TRBJ1-1, with TRBD1 matching 7 bases. The CDR3 extends over 14 amino acids. J lost 1 base, V lost 4 bases, and 3 bases had no gene match. The germline gives CDR1 MNHEY, CDR2 SVGEGT. CDR3 nucleotide sequence: TGTGCCAGCAGTTCCGGACAGGCGAACACTGAAGCTTTCTTT. Residues: CASSSGQANTEAFF.

This chain links TRBV15 with TRBJ1-2; TRBD1 is a possible D gene (5 bases). Trimming pared 7 bases from V and 8 bases from J, leaving 23 bases between. Germline CDR1 LNHNV, CDR2 YYDKDF (reference sequence). The CDR3 is made up of 15 amino acids. The CDR3 reads CATNPRTWGGSGYTF. The CDR3 DNA follows: TGTGCCACCAACCCGAGGACCTGGGGGGGGTCGGGCTACACCTTC. The full variable domain, in which reference TRBV15 and TRBJ1-2 provide the parts outside the CDR3, is DAMVIQNPRYQVTQFGKPVTLSCSQTLNHNVMYWYQQKSSQAPKLLFHYYDKDFNNEADTPDNFQSRRPNTSFCFLDIRSPGLGDTAMYLCATNPRTWGGSGYTFGSGTRLTVV.

The chain carries TRBV7-6 and TRBJ2-3; D possibly corresponds to TRBD2 (5 bases). The germline V and J ends were trimmed by 1 base and 4 bases, with 18 bases remaining between them. The CDR3 runs to 17 residues. The germline CDR1 and CDR2 sequences are SGHVS and FNYEAQ. DNA of the CDR3: TGTGCCAGCAGCTTAGTGGTGGGAGCAAATCGAGCAGATACGCAGTATTTT. It is translated as CASSLVVGANRADTQYF. Full variable domain (remainder filled in from reference TRBV7-6 and TRBJ2-3): GAGVSQSPRYKVTKRGQDVALRCDPISGHVSLYWYRQALGQGPEFLTYFNYEAQQDKSGLPNDRFSAERPEGSISTLTIQRTEQRDSAMYRCASSLVVGANRADTQYFGPGTRLTVL.

The V call is TRBV28, the J call TRBJ2-5; 7 bases are shared with TRBD2. Germline V gene data show CDR1 as MDHEN and CDR2 as SYDVKM. Losses at the gene ends were 4 bases for V and 5 bases for J; bases not matched to a gene: 7. CDR3 length equals 14 residues. The CDR3 DNA sequence: TGTGCCAGCAGTTCTATGGACGGGAGGGAGACCCAGTACTTC. Protein sequence: CASSSMDGRETQYF.

This chain connects TRBV7-9 to TRBJ1-1; TRBD1 agrees at 7 bases. CDR1 is SEHNR and CDR2 is FQNEAQ in the germline V gene (reference sequence). The CDR3 has 15 amino acids. The V and J ends lost 2 bases and 1 base, in that order; junction bases with no gene match: 4. The CDR3 region has the DNA TGTGCCAGCAGCTTAACAGGGGACCCGAACACTGAAGCTTTCTTT. Translating gives CASSLTGDPNTEAFF.

The rearrangement joins TRBV9 to TRBJ2-2; 7 bases are shared with TRBD2. After removal of 0 bases from V and 4 bases from J, the junction contained 6 bases not matched to a gene. This CDR3 has 16 residues. From germline, CDR1 is SGDLS and CDR2 YYNGEE. In DNA, the CDR3 is TGTGCCAGCAGCGTAGGAGGGAGGGCGGGCACCGGGGAGCTGTTTTTT. Translation gives CASSVGGRAGTGELFF.

The rearrangement uses TRBV28 and TRBJ2-7; possibly TRBD1 for D (5 bases). CDR1 MDHEN and CDR2 SYDVKM come from the germline V gene. Trimming removed 5 bases from V and 3 bases from J, with 8 bases in between. The CDR3 is made up of 12 amino acids. This CDR3 reads CASSIRVYEQYF. CDR3 in DNA: TGTGCCAGCAGTATCAGGGTCTACGAGCAGTACTTC.

The rearrangement links TRBV9 to TRBJ2-2; 7 nucleotides agree with TRBD2. The germline gives CDR1 SGDLS, CDR2 YYNGEE. The CDR3 has 16 residues. The trim removed 0 bases at V and 0 bases at J, leaving 2 bases unmatched. CDR3 amino acids: CASSVAAGANTGELFF. The CDR3 region has the DNA TGTGCCAGCAGCGTAGCGGCGGGGGCGAACACCGGGGAGCTGTTTTTT. Variable domain in full (rest from reference TRBV9 and TRBJ2-2): DSGVTQTPKHLITATGQRVTLRCSPRSGDLSVYWYQQSLDQGLQFLIQYYNGEERAKGNILERFSAQQFPDLHSELNLSSLELGDSALYFCASSVAAGANTGELFFGEGSRLTVL.

This sequence joins TRBV3-1 (or the pseudogene TRBV3-2) and TRBJ2-5; the D gene is possibly TRBD1 (6 bases). This CDR3 is 14 amino acids long. V lost 3 bases and J 0 bases, leaving 8 bases between the germline ends. Germline-derived CDR1 and CDR2 are LGHDT and YNNKEL (reference sequence). The CDR3 loop is CASSHRGYQETQYF. The DNA for the CDR3 is TGTGCCAGCAGCCACAGGGGTTACCAAGAGACCCAGTACTTC.

The sample holds a few counts of this clone. The V and J genes are TRBV18 and TRBJ2-1, with TRBD2 matching 7 bases. V trimming: 4 bases; J trimming: 7 bases; junction bases outside the gene matches: 16. The CDR3 is 17 residues long. Germline assignment: CDR1 KGHSH and CDR2 LQKENI. The CDR3 reads CASSRRYSTGGTNEQFF. The CDR3 DNA is TGTGCCAGCTCACGGAGATATTCGACCGGGGGGACGAATGAGCAGTTCTTC.

This rearrangement joins TRBV27 to TRBJ1-6, with 8 nucleotides matching TRBD1. V shed 5 bases, J shed 6 bases, and the junction held 9 bases outside the gene matches. The CDR3 is 16 amino acids. CDR1 is MNHEY, CDR2 SMNVEV, per germline (reference sequence). CDR3 residues: CASSALTGAVNSPLHF. The CDR3 DNA is TGTGCCAGCAGTGCCCTGACAGGGGCGGTTAATTCACCCCTCCACTTT.

This rearrangement joins TRBV4-1 to TRBJ2-2, with 8 bases that match TRBD1. The CDR3 runs 17 residues. V lost 6 bases and J lost 6; bases outside the gene matches: 15. Germline V gene data show CDR1 as MGHRA and CDR2 as YSYEKL. CDR3 DNA: TGCGCCAGCAGAGAAACAGGGGGTGTGAGTAAACCCGGGGAGCTGTTTTTT. This codes for CASRETGGVSKPGELFF.

The V and J genes are TRBV7-2 and TRBJ2-3; the D gene is possibly TRBD2 (5 bases). The V gene lost 5 bases and the J gene lost 0 bases, with 18 bases spanning the gap. The CDR3 is made up of 17 amino acids. Germline values: CDR1 SGHTA, CDR2 FQGNSA. The CDR3 spells CASSPYSTSGSTDTQYF. CDR3 nucleotide sequence: TGTGCCAGCAGCCCATATAGTACCAGCGGAAGCACAGATACGCAGTATTTT.

V gene TRBV10-3 combines with J gene TRBJ1-1; D perhaps matches TRBD1 (6 bases). CDR1 is ENHRY and CDR2 is SYGVKD in the germline V gene. This CDR3 comprises 14 residues. The germline V and J ends were trimmed by 6 bases and 1 base, with 12 bases remaining between them. CDR3 amino acids: CAIRVQGTNTEAFF. CDR3 nucleotide sequence: TGTGCCATCAGGGTACAGGGTACGAACACTGAAGCTTTCTTT.

The chain employs TRBV29-1 and TRBJ2-2; D remains ambiguous. V shed 6 bases and J shed 1 base, with 12 bases lying between them. Germline V gives CDR1 SQVTM, CDR2 ANQGSEA. CDR3 length: 14 residues. CDR3 loop: CSVTRGENTGELFF. CDR3 bases: TGCAGCGTGACTCGCGGAGAGAACACCGGGGAGCTGTTTTTT.

The V gene is TRBV25-1, the J gene TRBJ2-2; D not certain. Trimming pared 4 bases from V and 0 bases from J, leaving 12 bases between. CDR3 length: 16 amino acids. Germline V gives CDR1 MGHDK, CDR2 SYGVNS. The CDR3 nucleotides read TGTGCCAGCAGTGGGTCACCTTACACGAACACCGGGGAGCTGTTTTTT. This gives the protein CASSGSPYTNTGELFF. The variable domain in full, completed from reference TRBV25-1 and TRBJ2-2, reads EADIYQTPRYLVIGTGKKITLECSQTMGHDKMYWYQQDPGMELHLIHYSYGVNSTEKGDLSSESTVSRIRTEHFPLTLESARPSHTSQYLCASSGSPYTNTGELFFGEGSRLTVL.

CDR3: CASSLTTGREEQYF. The CDR3 DNA is TGCGCCAGCAGCTTAACGACAGGGCGGGAAGAGCAGTACTTC. J is TRBJ2-7 and V is TRBV5-1; D perhaps matches TRBD1 (7 bases). Trimming shortened V by 2 bases and J by 7 bases, and 16 bases separated the two germline ends. The CDR3 spans 14 residues. CDR1 is SGHRS, CDR2 YFSETQ, per germline.

This clone showed up just a few times. CDR3 nucleotide sequence: TGTGCCAGCAGTCCGTACAGGGCTCTTTGGGATAATTCACCCCTCCACTTT. Protein product: CASSPYRALWDNSPLHF. The genes are TRBV27 and TRBJ1-6; possibly TRBD1 for D (6 bases). V lost 5 bases and J 5 bases, leaving 19 bases between the germline ends. Germline-derived CDR1 and CDR2 are MNHEY and SMNVEV (reference sequence). The length of the CDR3 is 17 residues.

This clone was picked up one time. The chain recombines TRBV4-3 with TRBJ1-2, with D perhaps matching TRBD1 (6 bases). The CDR3 contains 16 residues. Germline values: CDR1 LGHNA, CDR2 YSLEER. V was shortened by 0 bases and J by 6 bases, with 17 bases between the two germline ends. CDR3 DNA: TGCGCCAGCAGCCAAGATCCGCCCCCAGGGGTAGATGGCTACACCTTC. Its protein is CASSQDPPPGVDGYTF.

The rearrangement joins TRBV4-3 to TRBJ2-2; TRBD2 matches 11 bases. The CDR3 is 18 residues long. CDR1 and CDR2 (germline): LGHNA, YSLEER. The V and J ends lost 1 base and 2 bases, in that order; junction bases with no gene match: 6. The CDR3, as DNA: TGCGCCAGCAGCCAAGGCTCTAGCGGGGGGCCTAACACCGGGGAGCTGTTTTTT. It translates to CASSQGSSGGPNTGELFF.

V gene TRBV7-2 combines with J gene TRBJ2-7; 8 nucleotides agree with TRBD1. Looked up from germline, CDR1 is SGHTA and CDR2 is FQGNSA. With V trimmed by 5 bases and J by 5 bases, 8 bases remained unmatched. CDR3 length: 14 amino acids. This chain's CDR3 is CASSLRQGRNEQYF. CDR3 DNA: TGTGCCAGCAGCCTTAGACAGGGGCGGAACGAGCAGTACTTC.

The J gene is TRBJ2-1, the V gene TRBV18; TRBD2 aligns across 7 bases. Germline CDR1 reads KGHSH; CDR2 reads LQKENI. The CDR3 extends over 16 amino acids. V dropped 3 bases and J dropped 1; count of bases not matched to a gene: 6. The CDR3 nucleotides are TGTGCCAGCTCACCGCCCACCGGGGGGTCCTACAATGAGCAGTTCTTC. It is translated as CASSPPTGGSYNEQFF. Drawing the rest from reference TRBV18 and TRBJ2-1, the complete variable domain is NAGVMQNPRHLVRRRGQEARLRCSPMKGHSHVYWYRQLPEEGLKFMVYLQKENIIDESGMPKERFSAEFPKEGPSILRIQQVVRGDSAAYFCASSPPTGGSYNEQFFGPGTRLTVL.

In this sample, this clone turned up once. The chain couples TRBV7-8 to TRBJ2-1; 10 bases match TRBD2. Trimming cost V 5 bases and J 4 bases; bases outside gene matches: 8. Germline values: CDR1 SGHVS, CDR2 FQNEAQ. CDR3 size: 16 residues. Here the CDR3 DNA reads TGTGCCAGCAGCATAACATCTAGCGGGGGATACAATGAGCAGTTCTTC. This codes for CASSITSSGGYNEQFF.

CDR3 in amino acids: CASSVLSYNEQFF. The CDR3 DNA follows: TGTGCCAGCAGTGTGTTATCCTACAATGAGCAGTTCTTC. This chain links TRBV2 with TRBJ2-1; no clear D gene. CDR1 and CDR2 (germline): SNHLY, FYNNEI. The CDR3 has 13 residues. Deletions cut 4 bases from V and 1 base from J, with 5 bases between.

This sequence joins TRBV6-2 or TRBV6-3 and TRBJ2-7; 13 bases map to TRBD2. Looked up from germline, CDR1 is MNHEY and CDR2 is SVGEGT. V shed 6 bases, J shed 2 bases, and the junction held 4 bases outside the gene matches. There are 15 residues in the CDR3. The CDR3: CASSPGLAGAYEQYF. CDR3 DNA sequence: TGTGCCAGCAGCCCCGGACTAGCGGGGGCCTACGAGCAGTACTTC.

The rearrangement uses TRBV9 and TRBJ1-2; 11 nucleotides line up with TRBD1. Germline CDR1 is SGDLS and CDR2 is YYNGEE. This CDR3 is 15 amino acids long. The junction had 3 bases not matched to a gene; V was cut back by 3 bases and J by 2 bases. The DNA of the CDR3 is TGTGCCAGCAGCGGTGGACAGGGGGCAAACTATGGCTACACCTTC. It yields the protein CASSGGQGANYGYTF.

The chain joins TRBV21-1 to TRBJ2-7; the table names TRBD1, a call not compared with the DNA. TRBV21-1 is a listed pseudogene. This CDR3 is 12 amino acids long. CDR3 loop: CARQGSSYEQYF. CDR3 nucleotide sequence: TGTGCCAGACAGGGGAGCTCCTACGAGCAGTACTTC.